This T cell receptor (beta chain) was retrieved from a study of T cell responses to AZD1222 COVID-19 vaccine. Study-level findings and limits: Baseline seropositivity characterized only a handful of AZD1222 recipients. Repertoire samples came only from after the peak T cell response. Donors in the cohort were predominantly white British and more often female, and clonal diversity was possibly underestimated.

Assay used: immunoSEQ multiplex PCR; TCRdb lists only in-frame clones, some missing. Among approximately 150,000 clones listed, roughly 85% were seen once. Per the germline V gene, CDR1 is MNHEY and CDR2 is SMNVEV (reference sequence). This CDR3 comprises 14 residues. The V end was cut by 5 bases, the J end by 1 base, with 12 bases between. Analysis merged second doses at about 4 or about 12 weeks. With regard to this clone: The antigen is undetermined.

Sequenced here: peripheral blood, sampled 28 days after the second AZD1222 dose. This chain joins TRBV27 and TRBJ2-7; D not resolved. The origin of this receptor is an adult who received the AZD1222 COVID-19 vaccine. Here the CDR3 reads CASSHGPESYEQYF. For the CDR3, the DNA is TGTGCCAGCAGTCACGGTCCCGAGTCCTACGAGCAGTACTTC.